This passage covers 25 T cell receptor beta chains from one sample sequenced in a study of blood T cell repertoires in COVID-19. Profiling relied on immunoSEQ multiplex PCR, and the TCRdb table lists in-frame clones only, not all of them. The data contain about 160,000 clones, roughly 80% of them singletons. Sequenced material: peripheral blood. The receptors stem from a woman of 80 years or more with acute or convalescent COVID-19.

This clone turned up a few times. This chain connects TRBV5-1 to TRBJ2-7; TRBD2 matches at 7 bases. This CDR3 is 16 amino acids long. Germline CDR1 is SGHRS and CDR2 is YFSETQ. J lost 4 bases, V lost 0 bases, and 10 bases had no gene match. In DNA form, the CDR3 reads TGCGCCAGCAGCTTGGGCGTTGCTAGCGGAACGTACGAGCAGTACTTC. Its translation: CASSLGVASGTYEQYF. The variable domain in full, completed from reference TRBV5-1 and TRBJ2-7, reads KAGVTQTPRYLIKTRGQQVTLSCSPISGHRSVSWYQQTPGQGLQFLFEYFSETQRNKGNFPGRFSGRQFSNSRSEMNVSTLELGDSALYLCASSLGVASGTYEQYFGPGTRLTVT.

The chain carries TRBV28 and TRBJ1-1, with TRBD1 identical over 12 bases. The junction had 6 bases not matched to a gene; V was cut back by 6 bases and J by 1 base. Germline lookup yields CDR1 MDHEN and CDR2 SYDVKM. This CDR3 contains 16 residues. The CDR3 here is CASRRDRGLSNTEAFF. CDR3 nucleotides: TGTGCCAGCAGGCGGGACAGGGGGCTCTCGAACACTGAAGCTTTCTTT.

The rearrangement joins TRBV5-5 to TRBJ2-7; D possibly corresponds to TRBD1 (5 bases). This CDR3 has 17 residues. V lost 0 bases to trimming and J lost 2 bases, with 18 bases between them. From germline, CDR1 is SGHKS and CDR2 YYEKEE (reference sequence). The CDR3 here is CASSLVRVGAGTYEQYF. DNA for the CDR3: TGTGCCAGCAGCTTGGTACGTGTAGGGGCAGGTACCTACGAGCAGTACTTC.

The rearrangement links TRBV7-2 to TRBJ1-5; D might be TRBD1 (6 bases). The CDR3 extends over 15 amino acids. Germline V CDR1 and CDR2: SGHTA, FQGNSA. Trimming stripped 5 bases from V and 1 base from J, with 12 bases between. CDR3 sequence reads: CASSLTGMSNQPQHF. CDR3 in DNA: TGTGCCAGCAGCCTAACAGGGATGAGCAATCAGCCCCAGCATTTT.

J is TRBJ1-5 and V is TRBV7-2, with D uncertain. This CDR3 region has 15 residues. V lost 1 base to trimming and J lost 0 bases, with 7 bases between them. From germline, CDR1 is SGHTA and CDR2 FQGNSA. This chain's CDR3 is CASSLVGNSNQPQHF. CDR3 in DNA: TGTGCCAGCAGCTTAGTCGGTAATAGCAATCAGCCCCAGCATTTT.

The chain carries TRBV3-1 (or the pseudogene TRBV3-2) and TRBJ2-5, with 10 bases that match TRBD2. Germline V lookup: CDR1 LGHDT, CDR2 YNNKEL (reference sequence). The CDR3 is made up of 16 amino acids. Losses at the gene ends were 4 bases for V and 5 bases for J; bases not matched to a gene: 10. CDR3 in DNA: TGTGCCAGCAGCCCCCGGCGGCTAGCGGGAGTGGAGACCCAGTACTTC. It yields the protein CASSPRRLAGVETQYF.

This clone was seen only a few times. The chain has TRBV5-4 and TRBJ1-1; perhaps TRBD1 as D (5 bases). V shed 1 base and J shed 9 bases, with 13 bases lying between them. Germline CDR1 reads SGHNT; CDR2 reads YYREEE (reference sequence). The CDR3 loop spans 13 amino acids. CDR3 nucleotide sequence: TGTGCCAGCAGCTTGTTCGCACAGGTGAAAGCTTTCTTT. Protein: CASSLFAQVKAFF.

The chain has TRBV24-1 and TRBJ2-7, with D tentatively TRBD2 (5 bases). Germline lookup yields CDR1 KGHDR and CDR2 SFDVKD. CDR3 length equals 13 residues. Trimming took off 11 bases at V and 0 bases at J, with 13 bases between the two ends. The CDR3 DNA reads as TGTGCCAACGCGCCGGGGAACTCCTACGAGCAGTACTTC. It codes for CANAPGNSYEQYF.

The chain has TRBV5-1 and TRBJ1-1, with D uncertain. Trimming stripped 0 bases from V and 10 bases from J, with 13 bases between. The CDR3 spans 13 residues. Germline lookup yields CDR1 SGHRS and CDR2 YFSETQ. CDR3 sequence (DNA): TGCGCCAGCAGCTTGGCCCCGCGAGAGGGAGCTTTCTTT. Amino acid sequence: CASSLAPREGAFF.

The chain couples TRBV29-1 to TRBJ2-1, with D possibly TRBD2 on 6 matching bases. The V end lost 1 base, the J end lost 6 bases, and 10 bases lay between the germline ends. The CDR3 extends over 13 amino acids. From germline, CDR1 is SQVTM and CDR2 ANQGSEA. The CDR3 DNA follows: TGCAGCGTTGAAGTATACGGGGGCAATGAGCAGTTCTTC. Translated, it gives CSVEVYGGNEQFF.

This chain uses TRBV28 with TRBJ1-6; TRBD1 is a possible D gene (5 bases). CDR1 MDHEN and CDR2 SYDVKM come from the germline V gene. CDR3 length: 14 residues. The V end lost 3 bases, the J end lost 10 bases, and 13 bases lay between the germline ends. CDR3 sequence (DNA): TGTGCCAGCAGTTTGGAGCCCGGGGGATCACCCCTCCACTTT. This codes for CASSLEPGGSPLHF.

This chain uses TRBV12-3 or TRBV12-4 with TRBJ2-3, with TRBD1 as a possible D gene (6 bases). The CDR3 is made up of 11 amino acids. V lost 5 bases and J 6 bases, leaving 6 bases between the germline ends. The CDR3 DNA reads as TGTGCCAGCAGTCAGGGGGATACGCAGTATTTT. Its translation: CASSQGDTQYF.

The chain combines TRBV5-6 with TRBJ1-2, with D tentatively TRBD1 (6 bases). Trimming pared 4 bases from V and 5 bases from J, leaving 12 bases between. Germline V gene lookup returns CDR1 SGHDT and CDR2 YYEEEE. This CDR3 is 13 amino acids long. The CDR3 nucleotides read TGTGCCAGCAGCGCGACAGGCACATATGGCTACACCTTC. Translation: CASSATGTYGYTF.

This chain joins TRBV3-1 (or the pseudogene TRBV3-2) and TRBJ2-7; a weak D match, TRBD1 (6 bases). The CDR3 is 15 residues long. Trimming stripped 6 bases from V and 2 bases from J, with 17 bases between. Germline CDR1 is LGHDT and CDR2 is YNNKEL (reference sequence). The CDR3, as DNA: TGTGCCAGCAGTCCACAGGGTTTTGGTCCCTACGAGCAGTACTTC. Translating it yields CASSPQGFGPYEQYF.

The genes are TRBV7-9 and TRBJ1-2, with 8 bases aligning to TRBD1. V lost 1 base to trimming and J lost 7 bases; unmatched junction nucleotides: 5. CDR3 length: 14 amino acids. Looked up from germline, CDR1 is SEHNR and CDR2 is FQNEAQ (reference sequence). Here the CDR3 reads CASSLDQGASGYTF. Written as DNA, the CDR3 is TGTGCCAGCAGCTTAGATCAGGGGGCCAGTGGCTACACCTTC.

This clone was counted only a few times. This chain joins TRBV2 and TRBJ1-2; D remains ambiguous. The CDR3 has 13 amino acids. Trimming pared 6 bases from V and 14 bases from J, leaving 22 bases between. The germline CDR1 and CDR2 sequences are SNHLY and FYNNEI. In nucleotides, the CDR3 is TGTGCCAGCAGGGCGCCGTTGCCCCCCGAGGTAACCTTC. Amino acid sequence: CASRAPLPPEVTF.

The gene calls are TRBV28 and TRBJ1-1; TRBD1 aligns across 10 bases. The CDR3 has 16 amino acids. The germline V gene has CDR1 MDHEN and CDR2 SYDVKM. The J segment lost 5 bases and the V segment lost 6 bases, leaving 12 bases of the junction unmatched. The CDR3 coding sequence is TGTGCCAGCAGGATAGGGACAGGGGCTAGAGGTACTGAAGCTTTCTTT. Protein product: CASRIGTGARGTEAFF.

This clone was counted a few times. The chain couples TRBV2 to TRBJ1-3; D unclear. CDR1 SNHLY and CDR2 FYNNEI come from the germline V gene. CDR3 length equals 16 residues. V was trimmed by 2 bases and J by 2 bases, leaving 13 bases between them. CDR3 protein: CASSEQTWETGNTIYF. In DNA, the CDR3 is TGTGCCAGCAGTGAACAGACCTGGGAGACTGGAAACACCATATATTTT.

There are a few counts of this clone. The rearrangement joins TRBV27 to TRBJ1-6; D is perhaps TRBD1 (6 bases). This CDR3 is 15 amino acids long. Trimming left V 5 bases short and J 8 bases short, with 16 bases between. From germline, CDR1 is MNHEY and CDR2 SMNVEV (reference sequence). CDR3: CASSKNRAAHSPLHF. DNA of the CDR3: TGTGCCAGCAGTAAAAACAGGGCCGCTCATTCACCCCTCCACTTT.

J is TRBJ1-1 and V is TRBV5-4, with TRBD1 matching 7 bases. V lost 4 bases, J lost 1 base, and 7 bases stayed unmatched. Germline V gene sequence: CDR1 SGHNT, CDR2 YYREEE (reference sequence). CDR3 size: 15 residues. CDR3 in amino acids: CASSGSQGKNTEAFF. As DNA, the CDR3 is TGTGCCAGCAGCGGATCACAGGGGAAGAACACTGAAGCTTTCTTT. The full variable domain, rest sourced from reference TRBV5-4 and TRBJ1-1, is ETGVTQSPTHLIKTRGQQVTLRCSSQSGHNTVSWYQQALGQGPQFIFQYYREEENGRGNFPPRFSGLQFPNYSSELNVNALELDDSALYLCASSGSQGKNTEAFFGQGTRLTVV.

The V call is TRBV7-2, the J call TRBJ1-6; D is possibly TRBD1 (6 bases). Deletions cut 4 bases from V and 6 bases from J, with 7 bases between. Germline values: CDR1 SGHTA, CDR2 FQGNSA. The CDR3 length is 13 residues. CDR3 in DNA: TGTGCCAGCAGCTCGGACAGTAATTCACCCCTCCACTTT. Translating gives CASSSDSNSPLHF.

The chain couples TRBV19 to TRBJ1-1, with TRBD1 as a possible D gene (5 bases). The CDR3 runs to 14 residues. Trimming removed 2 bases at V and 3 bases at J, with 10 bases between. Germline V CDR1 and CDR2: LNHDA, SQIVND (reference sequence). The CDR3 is CASSIWTPHTEAFF. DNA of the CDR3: TGTGCCAGTAGTATATGGACACCACACACTGAAGCTTTCTTT.

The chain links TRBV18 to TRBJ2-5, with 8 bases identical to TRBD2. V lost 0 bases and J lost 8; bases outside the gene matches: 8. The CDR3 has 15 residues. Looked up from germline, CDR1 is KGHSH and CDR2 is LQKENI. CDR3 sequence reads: CASSPPVGREGTQYF. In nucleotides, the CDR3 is TGTGCCAGCTCACCACCTGTGGGCCGGGAGGGAACCCAGTACTTC.

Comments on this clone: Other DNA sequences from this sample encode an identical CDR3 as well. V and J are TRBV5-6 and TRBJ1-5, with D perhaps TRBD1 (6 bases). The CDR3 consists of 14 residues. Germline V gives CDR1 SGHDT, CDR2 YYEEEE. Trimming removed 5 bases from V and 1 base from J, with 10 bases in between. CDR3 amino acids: CASSLTGSNQPQHF. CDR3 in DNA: TGTGCCAGCAGTCTTACAGGGAGCAATCAGCCCCAGCATTTT.

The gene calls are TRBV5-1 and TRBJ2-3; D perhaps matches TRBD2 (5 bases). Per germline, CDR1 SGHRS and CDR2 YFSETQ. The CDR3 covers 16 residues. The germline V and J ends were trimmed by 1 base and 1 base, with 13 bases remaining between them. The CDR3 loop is CASSLNGPRGTDTQYF. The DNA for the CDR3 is TGCGCCAGCAGCTTGAACGGACCGAGGGGCACAGATACGCAGTATTTT.